These T cell receptor beta chains were read from a single sample in a study of blood T cell repertoires in COVID-19. Data came from immunoSEQ multiplex PCR; TCRdb stores just in-frame clones and leaves some out. This table holds about 500,000 clones, around 90% found once. The sample was peripheral blood. These receptors were collected from a woman aged 45-59 years with COVID-19, enrolled during active disease. Both conserved end residues are trimmed from each CDR3. The D gene is left open where the match is weak. Clone sizes are given selectively: once, few, many, or a class where the clone is expanded.

v_gene,j_gene,abundance,d_gene,CDR3aa
TRBV7-9,TRBJ2-1,.,TRBD1,ASSSDDRGRGQF
TRBV2,TRBJ2-7,few,.,ASTGGAAYEQY
TRBV27,TRBJ2-3,once,.,ASSRYVRGTDTQY
TRBV7-9,TRBJ1-1,.,.,ASSLGAGTLAF
TRBV19,TRBJ1-2,.,TRBD1,ASTTFQGQGHNYGYT
TRBV6-4,TRBJ2-2,.,TRBD2,ASTFGTSGGVNTGELF
TRBV7-6,TRBJ2-3,.,TRBD2,ASSDGLAGIRNTDTQY
TRBV6-5,TRBJ2-5,.,.,ASLSGRETQY
TRBV18,TRBJ2-1,.,.,ASSPRDRYNEQF
TRBV18,TRBJ2-3,.,.,ASSPIKGGESPRTDTQY
TRBV30,TRBJ2-2,.,.,AWSRGASGELF
TRBV12-5,TRBJ2-1,.,.,ASGPNYNEQF
TRBV29-1,TRBJ2-7,.,TRBD1,SVEGRGQGLTYEQY
TRBV24-1,TRBJ2-7,.,TRBD1,ATSDYRTGAREQY
TRBV19,TRBJ1-4,.,TRBD1,ASSIEGTGLHEKLF
TRBV7-7,TRBJ2-1,.,.,ASSFAPSSYNEQF
TRBV5-5,TRBJ2-1,.,TRBD1,ASRTGATYNEQF
TRBV29-1,TRBJ1-1,once,TRBD1,SVKRGRGWTEAF
TRBV5-4,TRBJ1-2,.,TRBD1,ASSTGQDNYGYT
TRBV27,TRBJ1-1,.,TRBD1,ASSPGTAQMNTEAF
TRBV9,TRBJ1-3,.,.,ASSALEGRSGNTIY
TRBV7-2,TRBJ2-7,.,TRBD2,ASSLAASGFYEQY
TRBV2,TRBJ1-5,.,.,ASSGKDRRSNQPQH
TRBV5-1,TRBJ1-1,.,.,ASSLNVGGGTEAF
TRBV5-6,TRBJ2-1,.,TRBD1,ASRQGARSSYNEQF
TRBV2,TRBJ1-1,.,.,ARQDGNTEAF
TRBV30,TRBJ1-2,.,.,AWSVEFYGYT
TRBV29-1,TRBJ2-7,.,TRBD1,SAMGQGAYEQY
TRBV27,TRBJ2-1,.,.,ASSRLEVSSSYNERF
TRBV19,TRBJ1-1,few,TRBD1,ASSMGQGFGTEAF
TRBV28,TRBJ1-6,.,TRBD1,ASSFLGTGGFGSPLH
TRBV6-5,TRBJ1-4,.,.,ASSSDFGTNEKLF
TRBV12-3/TRBV12-4,TRBJ1-1,.,TRBD1,ASSFTGETEAF
TRBV2,TRBJ2-7,.,.,ASSESGGSYEQY
TRBV5-8,TRBJ2-7,.,.,ASSPSYEQY
TRBV29-1,TRBJ2-7,.,.,SVEYRYEQY
TRBV4-1,TRBJ2-3,.,TRBD2,ASSQAGLAGGADTQY
TRBV4-1,TRBJ2-1,.,.,ASSLKTGGAITYNEQF
TRBV7-3,TRBJ2-1,.,.,ASSLGQNFYNEQF
TRBV30,TRBJ2-1,.,TRBD2,AWTASGGNEQF
TRBV6-5,TRBJ1-6,.,.,ASSSEDGYSPLH
TRBV3-1/TRBV3-2,TRBJ2-7,.,TRBD2,ASSQARLAGTYEQY
TRBV27,TRBJ1-5,.,.,ASSTGNQPQH
TRBV24-1,TRBJ1-1,.,.,ATSQGGGSWTEAF
TRBV7-8,TRBJ1-2,many,TRBD1,ASSLAGGTGPGYT
TRBV28,TRBJ1-4,.,TRBD1,ASSLQQGMSEKLF
TRBV5-1,TRBJ2-2,.,.,ASSLEVGGAPNTGELF
TRBV4-1,TRBJ2-2,.,TRBD1,ASSRYGQGEHGELF
TRBV4-1,TRBJ2-3,.,.,ASSQESLGATDTQY
TRBV9,TRBJ2-6,.,.,ASSPSGANVLT
TRBV6-2/TRBV6-3,TRBJ1-5,.,.,ASSSGINQPQH
TRBV7-6,TRBJ1-3,few,TRBD1,ASSPSHSQGRLY
TRBV4-2,TRBJ1-2,.,TRBD1,ASSQGTGWAAWGYT
TRBV3-1/TRBV3-2,TRBJ1-2,.,.,ASSQGENGYT
TRBV6-6,TRBJ1-1,.,TRBD1,ASSYGGQGLLEAF